This T cell receptor beta chain derives from a study of identical twins. The study's findings and limits: Analyses of zero insertions could, in part, be confounded by invariant MAIT and iNKT cells.

This clonotype came up many times. Its antigen is still unknown. Trimming took off 3 bases at V and 10 bases at J, with 10 bases between the two ends. The CDR3 runs 11 residues. The germline V gene encodes CDR1 DFQATT and CDR2 SNEGSKA (reference sequence). TCRdb reprocessed the 5' RACE reads with MiXCR, giving one entry per CDR3 protein. The table shows about 730,000 distinct CDR3 sequences, with 21% occurring only once. The same sample was also studied in work on T cells expressing NK-cell markers.

The sequenced material came from PBMCs. The chain uses TRBV20-1 and TRBJ2-1, with a tentative D call TRBD1 (5 bases). The clonotype originates from a woman aged 18-30 years in good health. CDR3 residues: CSASRWGEQFF. The CDR3 nucleotides are TGCAGTGCTAGTCGGTGGGGCGAGCAGTTCTTC.